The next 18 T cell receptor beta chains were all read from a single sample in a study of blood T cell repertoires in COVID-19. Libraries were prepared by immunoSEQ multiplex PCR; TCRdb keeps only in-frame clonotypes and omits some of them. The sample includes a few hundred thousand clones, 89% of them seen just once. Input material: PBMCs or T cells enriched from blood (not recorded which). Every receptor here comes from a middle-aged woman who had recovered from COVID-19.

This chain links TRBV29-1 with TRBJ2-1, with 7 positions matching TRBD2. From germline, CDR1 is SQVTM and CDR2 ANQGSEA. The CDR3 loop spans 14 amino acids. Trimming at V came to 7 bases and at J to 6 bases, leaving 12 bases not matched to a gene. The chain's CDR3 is CSASRDYWVNEQFF. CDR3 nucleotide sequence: TGCAGCGCTTCCAGGGACTACTGGGTCAATGAGCAGTTCTTC.

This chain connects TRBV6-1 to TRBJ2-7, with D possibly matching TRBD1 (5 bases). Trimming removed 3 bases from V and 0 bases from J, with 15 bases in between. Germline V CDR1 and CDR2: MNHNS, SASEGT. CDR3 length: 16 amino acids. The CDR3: CASSDNGALSSYEQYF. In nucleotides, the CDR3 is TGTGCCAGCAGTGACAATGGGGCCCTTTCCTCCTACGAGCAGTACTTC.

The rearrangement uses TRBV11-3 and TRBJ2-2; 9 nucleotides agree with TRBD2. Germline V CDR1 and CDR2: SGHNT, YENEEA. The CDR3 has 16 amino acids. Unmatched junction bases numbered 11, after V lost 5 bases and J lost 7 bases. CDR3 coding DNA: TGTGCCAGCAGCCTCATTAGCGGGAGCAAAGGCGGGGAGCTGTTTTTT. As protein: CASSLISGSKGGELFF.

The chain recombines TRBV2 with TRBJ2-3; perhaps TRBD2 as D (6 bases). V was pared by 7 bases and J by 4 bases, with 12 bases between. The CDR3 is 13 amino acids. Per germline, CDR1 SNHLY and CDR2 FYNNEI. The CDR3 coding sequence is TGTGCCAGCACTGGACTACTCCCAGATACGCAGTATTTT. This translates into CASTGLLPDTQYF.

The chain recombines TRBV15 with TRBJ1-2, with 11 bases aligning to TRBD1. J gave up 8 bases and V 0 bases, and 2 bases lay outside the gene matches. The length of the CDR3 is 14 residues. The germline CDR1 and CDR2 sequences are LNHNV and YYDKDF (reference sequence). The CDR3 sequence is CATSREGTGGGYTF. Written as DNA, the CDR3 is TGTGCCACCAGCAGAGAAGGGACAGGGGGGGGCTACACCTTC.

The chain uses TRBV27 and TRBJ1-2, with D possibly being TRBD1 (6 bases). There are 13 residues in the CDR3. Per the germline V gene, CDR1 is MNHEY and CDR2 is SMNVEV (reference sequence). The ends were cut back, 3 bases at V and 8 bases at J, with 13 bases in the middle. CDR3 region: CASSLEQGDGYTF. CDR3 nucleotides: TGTGCCAGCAGTTTGGAACAGGGAGACGGCTACACCTTC.

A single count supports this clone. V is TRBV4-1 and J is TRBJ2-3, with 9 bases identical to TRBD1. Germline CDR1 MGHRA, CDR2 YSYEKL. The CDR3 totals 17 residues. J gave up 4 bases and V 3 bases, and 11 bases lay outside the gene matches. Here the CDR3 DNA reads TGCGCCAGCAGCCATCAGCGGGACAGGGAAATTCCAGATACGCAGTATTTT. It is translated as CASSHQRDREIPDTQYF.

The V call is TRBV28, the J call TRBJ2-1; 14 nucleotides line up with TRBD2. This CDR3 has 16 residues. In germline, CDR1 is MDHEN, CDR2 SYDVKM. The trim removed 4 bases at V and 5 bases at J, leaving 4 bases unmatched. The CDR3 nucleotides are TGTGCCAGCAGTTCTCAGACTAGCGGGGGGGACAATGAGCAGTTCTTC. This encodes CASSSQTSGGDNEQFF.

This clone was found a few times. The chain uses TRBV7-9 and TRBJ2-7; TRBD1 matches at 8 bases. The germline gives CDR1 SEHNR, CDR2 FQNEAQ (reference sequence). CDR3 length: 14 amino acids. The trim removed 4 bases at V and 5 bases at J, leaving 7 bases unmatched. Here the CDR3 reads CASSSRQGRHEQYF. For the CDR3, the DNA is TGTGCCAGCAGCTCCAGACAGGGGAGGCACGAGCAGTACTTC.

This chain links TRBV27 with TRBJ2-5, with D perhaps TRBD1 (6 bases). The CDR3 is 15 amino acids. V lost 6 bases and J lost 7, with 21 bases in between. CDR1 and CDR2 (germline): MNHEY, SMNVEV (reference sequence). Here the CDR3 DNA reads TGTGCCAGCAGCCTGGGACAATCTCCTGGCGGGACCCAGTACTTC. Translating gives CASSLGQSPGGTQYF.

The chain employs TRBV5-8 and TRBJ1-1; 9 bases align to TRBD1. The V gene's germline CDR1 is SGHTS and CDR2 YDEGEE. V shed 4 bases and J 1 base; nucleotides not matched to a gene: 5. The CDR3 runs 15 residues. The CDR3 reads CASSGDRGWNTEAFF. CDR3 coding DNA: TGTGCCAGCAGCGGCGACAGGGGGTGGAACACTGAAGCTTTCTTT.

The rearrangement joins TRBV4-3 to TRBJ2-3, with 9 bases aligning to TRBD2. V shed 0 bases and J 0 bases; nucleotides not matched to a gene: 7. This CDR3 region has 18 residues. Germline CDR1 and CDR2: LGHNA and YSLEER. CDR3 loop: CASSQDVLAGGSTDTQYF. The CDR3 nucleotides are TGCGCCAGCAGCCAAGATGTCTTGGCGGGGGGGAGCACAGATACGCAGTATTTT.

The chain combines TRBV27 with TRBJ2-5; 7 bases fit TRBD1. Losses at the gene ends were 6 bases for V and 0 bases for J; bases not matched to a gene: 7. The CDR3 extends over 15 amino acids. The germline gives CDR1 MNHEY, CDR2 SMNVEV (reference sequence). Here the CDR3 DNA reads TGTGCCAGCAGGCTGACAGGGAACCACCAAGAGACCCAGTACTTC. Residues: CASRLTGNHQETQYF.

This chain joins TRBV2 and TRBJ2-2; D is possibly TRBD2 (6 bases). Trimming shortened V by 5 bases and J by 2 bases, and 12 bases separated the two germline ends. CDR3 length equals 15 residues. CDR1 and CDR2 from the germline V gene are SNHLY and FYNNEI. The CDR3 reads CASSPGTFNTGELFF. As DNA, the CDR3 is TGTGCCAGCAGTCCCGGGACTTTCAACACCGGGGAGCTGTTTTTT.

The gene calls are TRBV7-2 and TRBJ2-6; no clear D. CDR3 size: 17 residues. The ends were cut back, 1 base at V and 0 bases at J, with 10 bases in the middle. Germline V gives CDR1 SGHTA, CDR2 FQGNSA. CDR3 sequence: CASSLGGPASGANVLTF. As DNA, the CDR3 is TGTGCCAGCAGCTTAGGAGGTCCGGCCTCTGGGGCCAACGTCCTGACTTTC.

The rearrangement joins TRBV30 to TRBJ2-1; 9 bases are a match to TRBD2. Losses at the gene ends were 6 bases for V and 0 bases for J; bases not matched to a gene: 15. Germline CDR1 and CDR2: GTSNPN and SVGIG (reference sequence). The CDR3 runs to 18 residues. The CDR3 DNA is TGTGCCTGCTTGGTGCGGGAGGGCGGGTTGAGCTCCTACAATGAGCAGTTCTTC. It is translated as CACLVREGGLSSYNEQFF.

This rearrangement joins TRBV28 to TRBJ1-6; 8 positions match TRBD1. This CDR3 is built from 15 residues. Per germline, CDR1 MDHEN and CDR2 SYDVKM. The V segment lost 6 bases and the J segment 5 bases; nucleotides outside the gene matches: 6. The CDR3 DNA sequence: TGTGCCAGCAGCAGGGGGGGACAGGATAATTCACCCCTCCACTTT. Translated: CASSRGGQDNSPLHF.

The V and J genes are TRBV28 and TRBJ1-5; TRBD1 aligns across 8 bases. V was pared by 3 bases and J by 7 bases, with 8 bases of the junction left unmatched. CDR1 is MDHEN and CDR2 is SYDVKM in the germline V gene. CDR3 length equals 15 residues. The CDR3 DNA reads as TGTGCCAGCAGTTTTCGTACAGGGGGAGGGCAGCCCCAGCATTTT. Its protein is CASSFRTGGGQPQHF. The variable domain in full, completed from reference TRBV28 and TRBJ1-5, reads DVKVTQSSRYLVKRTGEKVFLECVQDMDHENMFWYRQDPGLGLRLIYFSYDVKMKEKGDIPEGYSVSREKKERFSLILESASTNQTSMYLCASSFRTGGGQPQHFGDGTRLSIL.